A single T cell receptor (beta chain) is shown here with its context. The sample is drawn from a study of blood T cell repertoires in COVID-19. As for the study in general: Samples of COVID-19 (acute and convalescent) were obtained from the United States, Italy and Spain. In each case, the material was cDNA or gDNA derived from T cells, B-cell-depleted T cells, or PBMCs.

Original analysis: Amplified reference gene primers provided the basis for estimating nucleated cell counts. Only in-frame clones appear in the TCRdb table, and some are missing; sequencing was by immunoSEQ multiplex PCR. D and trimming come from the DNA, and the V and J calls and clone size come from that table. The sample includes tens of thousands of clones, around four fifths of them seen just once. The V end lost 7 bases, the J end lost 0 bases, and 12 bases lay between the germline ends. The CDR3 loop spans 15 amino acids. Looked up from germline, CDR1 is MNHEY and CDR2 is SVGAGI. The receptor comes from a woman older than 75 with acute or convalescent COVID-19. The chain links TRBV6-5 to TRBJ2-2, with D maybe TRBD1 (5 bases). Sequencing used peripheral blood. CDR3 in DNA: TGTGCCAGCACGCCCACAGGCGCGAACACCGGGGAGCTGTTTTTT. Translation gives CASTPTGANTGELFF.